The entry below describes one T cell receptor beta chain. It has no known antigen specificity. Base qualities are not at hand, and no much larger clone is one base apart. These data are taken from a study of control samples from healthy donors and cancer patients (dated by TCRdb to about 2020). V and J are truncated by 5 bases and 11 bases respectively, leaving an intervening sequence of 19 bases. For CDR1 and CDR2, the germline V gene (reference sequence) lists MNHNY and SVGAGI. Counted from cysteine to phenylalanine, this CDR3 has 15 amino acids. CDR3 DNA only is kept here, 45 bases in frame from base 1. The library was prepared using the immunoSEQ multiplex PCR assay. TCRdb carries this immuneACCESS record with in-frame sequences only. Its versions omit some clonotypes, under half of them owing to an unresolved V gene in the studies checked, with the rest unexplained. For this sample the table gives around 93,000 clones, of which 88% were detected only once. Roughly an eighth of the sample is in the top ten clones.

This sequence uses TRBV6-6 and TRBJ1-6; TRBD1 might be the D gene, on 5 matching bases. Sequenced material: blood. The sequence derives from a man younger than 40 in good health. The DNA sequence is TGTGCCAGCAGTGCCGGGGCTGTTAATTCGGCACCCCTCCACTTT. This encodes CASSAGAVNSAPLHF.